This note documents a single T cell receptor beta chain sequence. This receptor's antigen is unknown. Nothing much larger sits one base from this clone, and base qualities are not available. The data derive from a study of blood T cell repertoires in COVID-19 (dated by TCRdb to the early 2020s). At the level of the whole study: Samples from collaborators originated in the United States, Italy and Spain and spanned both the acute and convalescent phases of COVID-19. The material from the prospective study consisted of cDNA or gDNA derived from T cells, B-cell-depleted T cells, or PBMCs. Deeply sampled blood TCRbeta repertoires from subjects exposed to, actively infected with, or recovered from COVID-19 were included in the dataset. The repertoires were made available in a free public database intended to serve as a resource for research on the immune response to SARS-CoV-2. The samples were drawn from two sources: the first 160 participants of the ongoing ImmuneRACE study, and 1,000 to 1,500 subjects contributed by 6 global collaborators. Sample metadata almost always included a de-identified subject ID, COVID-19 status, age in years and sex. Where HLA class I and class II types were available, the types were taken from metadata supplied by the sample provider, not from assay-based typing. Summary of the overall study and its limitations: Clinical and demographic metadata were provided uncurated, with the amount varying by source and participant.

The immunoSEQ Assay, a bias-controlled multiplex PCR, was used to amplify TCRbeta CDR3 regions from genomic DNA. On the study's bioinformatics: Within the assay, amplification of reference gene primers was used to estimate how many nucleated cells each sample contained. Sequence reads were collapsed and filtered to measure the absolute abundance of every unique TCRbeta CDR3 rearrangement. For each sample, productive Simpson clonality was calculated as the square root of Simpson's diversity index over productive rearrangements. This immuneACCESS table, as held by TCRdb, lists in-frame sequences with V and J called but not all clones. Of the missing ones, under half trace to an unresolved V gene in checked studies; the others have no known cause. V, J and clone size reflect that table, while D and trimming were determined from the DNA. Recorded for this sample are roughly 97,000 clones; 90% of them occurred a single time. The top ten hold about 1.8% of the sample.

The collaborating institutions used their own protocols to collect whole blood in K2EDTA tubes. Collaborator samples were shipped for TCRbeta analysis as frozen whole blood, isolated PBMCs, or DNA extracted from either sample type. This TCR came from a man aged 55 to 69 with acute or convalescent COVID-19. Sequencing used peripheral blood.

The DNA sequence is given as TGTGCCGGATCACAGGGGGCGAGGGTCGAGCAGTACTTC. The resulting protein is CAGSQGARVEQYF. Recombination connected TRBV6-1 to TRBJ2-7; 9 junctional bases match TRBD1. Germline trimming: 11 bases from V, 6 bases from J; junction bases outside gene matches: 11. The cysteine opens and the phenylalanine closes a CDR3 of 13 amino acids. The only DNA kept is the CDR3, 39 bases in frame from the first base. CDR1 and CDR2 were assigned from the germline V gene as MNHNS and SASEGT.